The clone carrying this T cell receptor (beta chain) was seen many times. No antigen is known for it. This sample is part of a study of T cells in Graves' hyperthyroidism and ophthalmopathy. Study-level findings and limits: Blood also carried most thyroid clonotypes expanded above 0.001.

Amplification of TCR beta CDR3 regions was performed using RNA transcripts as template. A set of HTBI primers served as the primers for a first-round RT-PCR of the TCR CDR3. Each CDR3 protein gets one entry after TCRdb re-called the multiplex PCR reads with MiXCR. The data show 450,000 to 650,000 distinct CDR3 sequences, with approximately 14% seen just once and 6.5% to 9% held by the top ten. CDR1 is SGHTA and CDR2 is FQGNSA in the germline V gene. V lost 1 base and J lost 2; bases outside the gene matches: 9. The CDR3 runs to 18 residues. Under 3 months was the duration of disease in ophthalmopathy patients, who also had a Clinical Activity Score of at least 3 and a NOSPECS grade of at least 4. Exclusion of patients followed from uncontrolled infection, other autoimmune disease, pregnancy or lactation. Each diagnosis drew on symptoms, thyroxine, TRAb, thyroid ultrasound and orbital computed tomography findings.

The rearrangement joins TRBV7-2 to TRBJ2-7; 12 bases map to TRBD2. The receptor was derived from a woman aged 18-29 years with Graves' ophthalmopathy. Sequenced: blood. CDR3 nucleotide sequence: TGTGCCAGCAGCTTAGACCGCGGACTAGCGGGGAGTACCTACGAGCAGTACTTC. Translated: CASSLDRGLAGSTYEQYF.